Listed below are T cell receptor beta chains from one sample, sequenced in a study of T cells generated in artificial thymic organoids. TCRdb analysed the 5' RACE reads with MiXCR anew, one entry per CDR3 protein. The sample carries around 8,500 distinct CDR3 sequences, about a sixth recorded once. Sequenced: naive CD8+ T cells from the thymus. These TCRs come from a human donor who gave cord blood stem cells for thymic organoid culture, a cardiac surgery patient who gave postnatal thymus, or a blood donor (not recorded which). CDR3s leave out the opening cysteine and the closing phenylalanine or tryptophan. The order of the fields is V gene, CDR3 protein.

V: TRBV6-5
CDR3: ASSVSTGGGNTEAF

V: TRBV19
CDR3: ASARTVWDTDTQY

V: TRBV4-1
CDR3: ASSQDSFRGFEQY

V: TRBV29-1
CDR3: SVERGVGELF

V: TRBV15
CDR3: ATSKNRDRDYEQY

V: TRBV28
CDR3: ASSFTYEQY

V: TRBV5-1
CDR3: ASSFPNLTSGGPDTQY

V: TRBV7-9
CDR3: ASSLVLMDKRNYGYT

V: TRBV28
CDR3: ASSLSRDPVFVTQY

V: TRBV3-1
CDR3: ASSTPGRPNTEAF

V: TRBV20-1
CDR3: SARQTNYNEQF

V: TRBV7-6
CDR3: ASSDSGTQYQETQY

V: TRBV29-1
CDR3: SVERYGDNDNEQF

V: TRBV6-4
CDR3: ASSDANTGELF

V: TRBV9
CDR3: ASSTLGTGSGTEAF

V: TRBV20-1
CDR3: SARQGNTEAF

V: TRBV5-4
CDR3: ASSNRGTGHRYNEQF

V: TRBV6-2/TRBV6-3
CDR3: ASSYTRRGVDTEAF

V: TRBV12-3/TRBV12-4
CDR3: ASSPLGGMNEGYT

V: TRBV4-1
CDR3: ASSHRDGPYEQY

V: TRBV6-1
CDR3: ASSEVTQETQY

V: TRBV19
CDR3: ATTGAEAF

V: TRBV7-9
CDR3: ASSISPGERGESYEQY

V: TRBV4-1
CDR3: ASSRTDSYEQY

V: TRBV4-1
CDR3: ASSPWQDDYEQY

V: TRBV20-1
CDR3: SFRGRDVAGETQY

V: TRBV6-6
CDR3: ASRGDRFFSGNTIY

V: TRBV20-1
CDR3: SARGLAGGSSYNEQF

V: TRBV6-2/TRBV6-3
CDR3: ASGDSPYEQY

V: TRBV6-5
CDR3: ASSPLMARETQY

V: TRBV4-1
CDR3: ASSQESRTGGSYEQY

V: TRBV6-5
CDR3: AGSYSQGKRETQY

V: TRBV12-3/TRBV12-4
CDR3: ASSLMDNEQF

V: TRBV4-1
CDR3: ASSPTHRVVGHNEQF

V: TRBV4-3
CDR3: ASSQDLGNEQF

V: TRBV21-1
CDR3: ASSKGSHRDRGSNIQY

V: TRBV7-6
CDR3: ASSLSGREGGLYNEQF

V: TRBV6-1
CDR3: ASGHRASNQPQH

V: TRBV20-1
CDR3: SVLAQNTGELF

V: TRBV12-3/TRBV12-4
CDR3: ASSLMGQGHEKLF

V: TRBV27
CDR3: ANSLSSESSYNEQF

V: TRBV7-9
CDR3: ASSGQGIRNQPQH

V: TRBV2
CDR3: ASSDYHNFLG

V: TRBV28
CDR3: ASRRSGLAILNIQY

V: TRBV7-7
CDR3: ASSLGFNNEQF

V: TRBV4-1
CDR3: ASSQDSGEQF

V: TRBV4-3
CDR3: ASSQEPWESSGRVFSTDTQY

V: TRBV9
CDR3: ASSANLAGLETQY

V: TRBV27
CDR3: ASSLVGQVYEQY

V: TRBV5-5
CDR3: ASRLVGQEYGYT

V: TRBV5-1
CDR3: ASSLDRTHPGNTIY

V: TRBV6-6
CDR3: ASGDTWNTEAF

V: TRBV27
CDR3: ASRMAGWSDTQY

V: TRBV5-1
CDR3: ASRSYPRTGSTGELF

V: TRBV28
CDR3: ASSFYFGDGNTEAF